This TCR beta chain was sequenced during a study of blood T cells in healthy people across ages. Per-sample yields of isolated PBMCs were at least 6 million. This clonotype appeared once. No antigen is known for it. Study findings and constraints: Percentage of naive T cells showed a strong correlation with TCR beta diversity. Greater diversity and more naive CD4+ cells were seen in long-lived donors than in aged donors. It was not possible, with unsorted PBMCs, to conclusively compare naive and antigen-experienced cells.

CDR3 length: 14 amino acids. Germline assignment: CDR1 MNHEY and CDR2 SMNVEV (reference sequence). A second PCR of roughly 7 to 11 cycles used a sample-barcoded 5' primer and a J-beta primer mix. TCRdb re-analysed the 5' RACE reads in MiXCR, keeping a single row per CDR3 protein. The repertoire includes about 1.4 million distinct CDR3 sequences, around 59% of them detected once, and over 6.5% sits in the top ten. The origin of this receptor is a man between 18 and 29 years old in good health. The chain combines TRBV27 with TRBJ2-5, with 9 nucleotides matching TRBD1. The last part of the DNA fits TRBJ2-7 better; the J call may be wrong. Sequencing used blood. The DNA of the CDR3 is TGTGCCAGCAGACCGGGACAGGGTGTTCACGAGCAGTACTTC. The encoded protein is CASRPGQGVHEQYF.